This T cell receptor (beta chain) was obtained from a study of blood T cell repertoires in COVID-19 (dated by TCRdb to about 2020). Turning to the overall study: Samples covering the acute and convalescent phases of COVID-19 were provided by collaborators in the United States, Italy and Spain. The prospective study material was composed of cDNA or gDNA derived from T cells, B-cell-depleted T cells, or PBMCs. The dataset comprised deeply sampled blood TCRbeta repertoires from subjects exposed to, actively infected with, or recovered from COVID-19. A freely available public database, intended as a resource for researchers studying the immune response to SARS-CoV-2, is where the repertoires were released. Samples were obtained from the ongoing ImmuneRACE study (first 160 participants) and from over 1,000 subjects provided by 6 global collaborators. The sample metadata nearly always contained a de-identified subject ID, COVID-19 status, age in years and sex. HLA class I and class II types, where available, came from metadata supplied by the sample provider rather than from assay-based typing.

Study-wide findings and limitations: The amount of clinical and demographic metadata varied by source and participant and was provided uncurated.

One collaborating source in Seattle enrolled patients while the patients were actively infected and followed the patients over time throughout the course of disease. Whole blood was collected in K2EDTA tubes by collaborating institutions according to the institutions' own protocols. Collaborator samples were shipped for TCRbeta analysis as frozen whole blood, isolated PBMCs, or DNA extracted from either sample type. TCRbeta CDR3 regions were amplified from genomic DNA by means of the immunoSEQ Assay, a bias-controlled multiplex PCR. Per the original workflow: Nucleated cell counts per sample were estimated from amplification of reference gene primers within the assay. To quantify the absolute abundance of each unique TCRbeta CDR3 rearrangement, sequence reads were collapsed and filtered. For each sample, productive Simpson clonality was calculated by taking the square root of Simpson's diversity index across productive rearrangements. TCRdb holds this immuneACCESS table with in-frame rearrangements only. Some clones are missing; in checked studies, unresolved V genes explain under half, and the rest has no known cause. Clone size and the V and J calls come from that table; the DNA yielded D and trimming. Counted in this sample were approximately 170,000 clones; 84% of them appeared once. The ten largest account for roughly 2.7% of the sample.

About this clone: Its antigen specificity is not known. No base quality information exists; no much larger clone differs at one position.

V and J are trimmed by 5 bases and 6 bases, and the gene matches miss 4 bases of the junction. CDR1 and CDR2 were assigned from the germline V gene (reference sequence) as MNHEY and SMNVEV. From the cysteine through the phenylalanine, the CDR3 covers 14 amino acids. Only the CDR3 DNA is retained, 42 bases long and in frame from the first base. The chain is made from TRBV27 and TRBJ1-2, and TRBD1 matches 12 of the central bases. The sample consisted of peripheral blood. This clonotype originated in a woman over 75 with COVID-19, enrolled during active disease. The sequenced DNA: TGTGCCAGCAGTGGGACAGGGGGCGGGGATGGCTACACCTTC. Its protein reads: CASSGTGGGDGYTF.